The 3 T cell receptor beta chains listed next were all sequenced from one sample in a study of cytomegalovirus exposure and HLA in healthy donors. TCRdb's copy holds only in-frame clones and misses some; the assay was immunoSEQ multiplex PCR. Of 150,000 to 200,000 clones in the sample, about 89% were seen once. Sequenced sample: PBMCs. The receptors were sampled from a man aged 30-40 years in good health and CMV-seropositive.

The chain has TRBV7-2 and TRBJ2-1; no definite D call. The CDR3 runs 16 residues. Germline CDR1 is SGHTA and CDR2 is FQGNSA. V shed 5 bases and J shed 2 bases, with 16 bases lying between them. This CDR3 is CASSPVKSGPYNEQFF. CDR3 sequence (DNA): TGTGCCAGCAGCCCAGTAAAGTCAGGCCCCTACAATGAGCAGTTCTTC.

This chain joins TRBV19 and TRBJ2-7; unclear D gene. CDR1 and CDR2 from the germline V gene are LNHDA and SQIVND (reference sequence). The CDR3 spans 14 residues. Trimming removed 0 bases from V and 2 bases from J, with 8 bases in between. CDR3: CASSIEYSPYEQYF. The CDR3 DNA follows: TGTGCCAGTAGTATAGAGTACAGCCCCTACGAGCAGTACTTC. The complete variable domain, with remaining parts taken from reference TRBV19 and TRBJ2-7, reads DGGITQSPKYLFRKEGQNVTLSCEQNLNHDAMYWYRQDPGQGLRLIYYSQIVNDFQKGDIAEGYSVSREKKESFPLTVTSAQKNPTAFYLCASSIEYSPYEQYFGPGTRLTVT.

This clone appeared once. CDR3 in amino acids: CASSPRKYPNEQFF. The CDR3 DNA reads as TGTGCCAGCAGCCCCCGGAAATACCCCAATGAGCAGTTCTTC. The chain employs TRBV7-8 and TRBJ2-1; no definite D call. The CDR3 totals 14 residues. Trimming left V 5 bases short and J 6 bases short, with 14 bases between. Germline V gives CDR1 SGHVS, CDR2 FQNEAQ.